This TCR beta chain was recovered during a study of T cells after yellow fever vaccination. Study results and caveats: Detected again after the booster were most primary-vaccination clones, at 95% to 96% CD4 and 80% to 90% CD8. A faster peak, day 5 versus 15, was reached by the weaker secondary response.

From the 5' RACE reads, TCRdb called clonotypes with MiXCR, one entry per CDR3 protein. Of some 200,000 distinct CDR3 sequences in the sample, less than 3.5% were seen once. The length of the CDR3 is 15 residues. V gave up 2 bases and J gave up 9 bases; unmatched junction bases: 11. Germline V gene data show CDR1 as SGHTA and CDR2 as FQGNSA. Ten or more counts support this clonotype. Antigen specificity is unknown. The receptor was isolated from a man aged 18 to 35 who received the YFV17D yellow fever vaccine. This sample comprised CD4+ T cells sorted from PBMCs, obtained 10 days after the yellow fever booster vaccination. The V and J genes are TRBV7-2 and TRBJ2-7; 9 nucleotides align to TRBD1. The CDR3 is CASSLSGTGSHLQYF. The CDR3, as DNA: TGTGCCAGCAGCTTATCAGGGACAGGGTCGCATCTGCAGTACTTC.